This T cell receptor (beta chain) came from a study of blood T cell repertoires in COVID-19. At the level of the study: The samples span acute and convalescent COVID-19 from the United States, Italy and Spain. In each case, the material was cDNA or gDNA derived from T cells, B-cell-depleted T cells, or PBMCs.

Original data processing: Reference gene primer amplification yielded estimated nucleated cell counts. Profiled with immunoSEQ multiplex PCR; TCRdb holds only in-frame clones, not every one. From that table come the V and J calls and clone size; the DNA was used to work out D and trimming. Seen here are some 120,000 clones, 75% to 90% observed once, and the top ten hold around 4.5%. Germline loops: CDR1 SGHNT, CDR2 YYREEE (reference sequence). CDR3 length: 13 residues. V gave up 2 bases and J gave up 8 bases, with 13 bases separating them. Sequencing used peripheral blood. The genes are TRBV5-4 and TRBJ1-2, with D possibly TRBD1 on 5 matching bases. The clonotype was recovered from a human donor in a cohort sampled during active COVID-19. The chain's CDR3 is CASSLVQKGGYTF. The CDR3 coding sequence is TGTGCCAGCAGCTTAGTGCAAAAGGGGGGCTACACCTTC.